This T cell receptor beta chain is drawn from a study of blood T cell repertoires in COVID-19 (TCRdb year 2020). With respect to the entire study: Samples covering the acute and convalescent phases of COVID-19 were provided by collaborators in the United States, Italy and Spain. The dataset comprised deeply sampled blood TCRbeta repertoires from subjects exposed to, actively infected with, or recovered from COVID-19. The samples were drawn from the first 160 participants of the ongoing ImmuneRACE study and from 950 to 1,500 subjects provided by 6 global collaborators. A de-identified subject ID, COVID-19 status, age in years and sex were almost always included in the sample metadata. The repertoires were released in a freely available public database meant as a resource for research on the immune response to SARS-CoV-2. The material from the prospective study consisted of cDNA or gDNA derived from T cells, B-cell-depleted T cells, or PBMCs. Where available, HLA class I and class II types were obtained from metadata supplied by the sample provider rather than from assay-based typing.

Whole blood was collected in K2EDTA tubes by collaborating institutions according to the institutions' own protocols. For TCRbeta analysis, collaborators shipped samples as frozen whole blood, isolated PBMCs, or DNA extracted from either of those sample types. For CDR1 and CDR2, the germline V gene lists SNHLY and FYNNEI. Including the terminal cysteine and phenylalanine, the CDR3 comprises 14 residues. Of all the DNA, just the CDR3 is kept, 42 bases in frame from base 1. V is pared back by 7 bases and J by 3 bases, with 15 bases lying between the germline termini. Study-wide conclusions, independent of this receptor: The amount of clinical and demographic metadata varied by source and participant and was provided uncurated.

The immunoSEQ Assay, a bias-controlled multiplex PCR, was used to amplify TCRbeta CDR3 regions from genomic DNA. For the original study's pipeline: The number of nucleated cells in each sample was estimated by amplification of reference gene primers within the assay. Sequence reads were collapsed and filtered to measure the absolute abundance of every unique TCRbeta CDR3 rearrangement. For each sample, productive Simpson clonality was calculated as the square root of Simpson's diversity index over productive rearrangements. Imported from immuneACCESS, the table was reduced by TCRdb to in-frame sequences with V and J called. These copies leave out some clones; in studies compared against another copy, an unresolved V gene accounts for under half, and the cause of the remainder is not known. From that table come the V and J calls and clone size; the DNA was used to work out D and trimming. Counted in this sample were 200,000 to 300,000 clones; around 88% of them appeared once. In total, the top ten clones hold about 1.3% of the sample.

Notes on this clone: Its antigen target is currently unknown. Base-call qualities are not available, and no considerably larger clone is one nucleotide away.

This clonotype was sampled from a man older than 75 with acute or convalescent COVID-19. The rearrangement combines TRBV2 with TRBJ1-2, with no confidently assigned D gene. Material for sequencing was peripheral blood. The CDR3 protein is CASIDRQAYYGYTF. The nucleotides are TGTGCCAGCATCGACCGGCAGGCCTACTATGGCTACACCTTC.